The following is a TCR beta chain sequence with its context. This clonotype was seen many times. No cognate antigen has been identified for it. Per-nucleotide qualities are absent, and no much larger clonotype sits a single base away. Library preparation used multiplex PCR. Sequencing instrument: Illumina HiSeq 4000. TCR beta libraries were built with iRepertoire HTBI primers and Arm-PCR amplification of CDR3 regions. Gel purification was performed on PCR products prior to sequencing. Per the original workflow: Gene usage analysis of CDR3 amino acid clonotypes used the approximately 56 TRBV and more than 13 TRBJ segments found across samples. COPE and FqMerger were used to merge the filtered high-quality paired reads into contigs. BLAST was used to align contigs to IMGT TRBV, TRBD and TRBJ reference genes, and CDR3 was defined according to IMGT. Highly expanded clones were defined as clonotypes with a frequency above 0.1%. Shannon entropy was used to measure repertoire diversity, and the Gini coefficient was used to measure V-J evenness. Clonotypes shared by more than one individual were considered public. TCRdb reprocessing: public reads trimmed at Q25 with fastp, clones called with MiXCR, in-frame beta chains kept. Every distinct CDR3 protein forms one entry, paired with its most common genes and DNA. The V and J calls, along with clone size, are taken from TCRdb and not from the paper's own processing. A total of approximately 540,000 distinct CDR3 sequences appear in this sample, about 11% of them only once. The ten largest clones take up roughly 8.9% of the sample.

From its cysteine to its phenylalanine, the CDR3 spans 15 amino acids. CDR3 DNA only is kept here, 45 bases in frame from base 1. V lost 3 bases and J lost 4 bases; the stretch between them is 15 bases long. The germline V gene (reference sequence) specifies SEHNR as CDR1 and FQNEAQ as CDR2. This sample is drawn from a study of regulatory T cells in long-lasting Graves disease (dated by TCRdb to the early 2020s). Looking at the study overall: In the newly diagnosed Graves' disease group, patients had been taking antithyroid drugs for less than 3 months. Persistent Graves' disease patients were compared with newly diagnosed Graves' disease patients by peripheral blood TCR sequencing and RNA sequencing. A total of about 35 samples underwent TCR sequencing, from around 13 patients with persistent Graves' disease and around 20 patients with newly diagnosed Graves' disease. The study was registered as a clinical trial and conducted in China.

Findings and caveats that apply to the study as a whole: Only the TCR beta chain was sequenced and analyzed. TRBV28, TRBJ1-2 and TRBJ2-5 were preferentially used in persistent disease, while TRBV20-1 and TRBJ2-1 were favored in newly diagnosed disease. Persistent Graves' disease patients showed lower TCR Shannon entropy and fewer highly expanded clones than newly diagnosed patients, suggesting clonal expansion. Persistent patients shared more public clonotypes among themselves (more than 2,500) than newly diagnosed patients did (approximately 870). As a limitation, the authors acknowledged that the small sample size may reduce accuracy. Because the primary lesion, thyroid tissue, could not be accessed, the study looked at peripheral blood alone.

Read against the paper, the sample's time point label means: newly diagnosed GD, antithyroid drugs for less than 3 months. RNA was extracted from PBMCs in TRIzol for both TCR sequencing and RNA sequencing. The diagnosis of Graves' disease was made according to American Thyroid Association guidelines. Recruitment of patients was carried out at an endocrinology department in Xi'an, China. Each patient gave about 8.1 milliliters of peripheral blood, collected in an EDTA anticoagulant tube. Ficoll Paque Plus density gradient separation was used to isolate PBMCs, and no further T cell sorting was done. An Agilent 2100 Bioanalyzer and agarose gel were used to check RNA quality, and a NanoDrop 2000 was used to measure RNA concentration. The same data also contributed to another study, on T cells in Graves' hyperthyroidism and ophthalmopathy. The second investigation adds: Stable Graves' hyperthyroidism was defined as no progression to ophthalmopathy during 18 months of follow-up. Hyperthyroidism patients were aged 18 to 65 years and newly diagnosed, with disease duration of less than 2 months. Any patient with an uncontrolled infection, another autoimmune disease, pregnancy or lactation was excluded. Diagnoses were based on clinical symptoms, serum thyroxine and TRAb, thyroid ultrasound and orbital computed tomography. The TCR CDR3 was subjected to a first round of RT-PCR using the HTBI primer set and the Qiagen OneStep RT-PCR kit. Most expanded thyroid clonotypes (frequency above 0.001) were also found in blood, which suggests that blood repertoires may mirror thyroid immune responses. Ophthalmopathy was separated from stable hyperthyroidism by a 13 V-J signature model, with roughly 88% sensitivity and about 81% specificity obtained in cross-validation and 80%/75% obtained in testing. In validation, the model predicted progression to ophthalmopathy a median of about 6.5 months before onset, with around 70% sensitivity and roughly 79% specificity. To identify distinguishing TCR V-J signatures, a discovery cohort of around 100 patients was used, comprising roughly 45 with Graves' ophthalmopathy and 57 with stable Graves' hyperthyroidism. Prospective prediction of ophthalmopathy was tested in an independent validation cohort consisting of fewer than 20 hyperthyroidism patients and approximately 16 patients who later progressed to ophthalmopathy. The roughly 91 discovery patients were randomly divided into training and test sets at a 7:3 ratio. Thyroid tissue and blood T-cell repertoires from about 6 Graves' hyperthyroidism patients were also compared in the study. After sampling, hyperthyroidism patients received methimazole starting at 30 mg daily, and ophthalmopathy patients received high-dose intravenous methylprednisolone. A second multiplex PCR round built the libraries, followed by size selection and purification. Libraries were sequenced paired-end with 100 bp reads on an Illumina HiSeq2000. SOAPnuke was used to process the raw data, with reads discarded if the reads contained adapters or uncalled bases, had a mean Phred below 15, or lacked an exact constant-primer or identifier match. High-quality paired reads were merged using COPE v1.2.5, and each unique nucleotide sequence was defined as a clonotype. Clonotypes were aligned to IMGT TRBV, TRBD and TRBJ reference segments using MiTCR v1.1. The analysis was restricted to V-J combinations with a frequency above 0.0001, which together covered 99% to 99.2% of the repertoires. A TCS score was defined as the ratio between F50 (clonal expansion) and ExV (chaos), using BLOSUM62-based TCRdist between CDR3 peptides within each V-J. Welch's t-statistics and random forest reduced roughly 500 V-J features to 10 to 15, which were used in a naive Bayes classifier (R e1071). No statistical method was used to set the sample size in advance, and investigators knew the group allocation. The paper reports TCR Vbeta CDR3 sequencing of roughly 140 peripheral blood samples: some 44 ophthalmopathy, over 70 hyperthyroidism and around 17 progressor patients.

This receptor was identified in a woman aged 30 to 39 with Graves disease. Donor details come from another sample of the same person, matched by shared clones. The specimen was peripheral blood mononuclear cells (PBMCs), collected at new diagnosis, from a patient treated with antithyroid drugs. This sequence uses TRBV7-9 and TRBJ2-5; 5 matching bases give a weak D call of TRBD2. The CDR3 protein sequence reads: CASSFVVIRGETQYF. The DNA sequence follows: TGTGCCAGCAGCTTCGTGGTAATACGGGGAGAGACCCAGTACTTC.